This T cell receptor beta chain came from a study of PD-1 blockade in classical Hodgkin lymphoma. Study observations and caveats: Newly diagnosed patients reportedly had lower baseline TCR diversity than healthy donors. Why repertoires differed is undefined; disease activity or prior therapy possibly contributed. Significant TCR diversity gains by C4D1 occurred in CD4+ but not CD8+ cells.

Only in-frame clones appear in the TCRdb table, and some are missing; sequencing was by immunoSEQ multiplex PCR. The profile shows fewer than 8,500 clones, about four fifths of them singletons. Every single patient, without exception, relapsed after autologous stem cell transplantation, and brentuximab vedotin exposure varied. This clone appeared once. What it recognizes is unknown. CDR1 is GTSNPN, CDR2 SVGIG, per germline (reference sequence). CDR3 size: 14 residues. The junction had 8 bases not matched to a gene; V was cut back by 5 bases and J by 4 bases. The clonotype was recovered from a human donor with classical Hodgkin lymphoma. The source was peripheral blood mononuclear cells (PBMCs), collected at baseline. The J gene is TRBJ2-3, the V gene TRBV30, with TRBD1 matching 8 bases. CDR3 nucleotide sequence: TGTGCCTGGGGGCAGGGGGCATCGTCAGATACGCAGTATTTT. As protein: CAWGQGASSDTQYF.